The 10 T cell receptor beta chains in this list originate from one sample, sequenced in a study of cytomegalovirus exposure and HLA in healthy donors. The repertoire was sequenced with immunoSEQ multiplex PCR; TCRdb's copy has only in-frame clones and lacks some. The sample gives 70,000 to 80,000 clones, 90% to 95% of which show up once; 3.2% is in the top ten. The sample taken for sequencing was PBMCs. Receptors were obtained from a woman younger than 30 in good health and CMV-seropositive.

This clone has just one count. The chain carries TRBV30 and TRBJ2-1, with 7 bases aligning to TRBD2. This CDR3 is 12 amino acids long. In germline, CDR1 is GTSNPN, CDR2 SVGIG (reference sequence). The V gene end was trimmed by 4 bases and the J gene end by 10 bases; junction bases not matched to a gene: 7. The CDR3 sequence: CAWNPGGGEQFF. Written as DNA, the CDR3 is TGTGCCTGGAATCCTGGGGGGGGAGAGCAGTTCTTC. Full variable domain (outside the CDR3, taken from reference TRBV30 and TRBJ2-1): SQTIHQWPATLVQPVGSPLSLECTVEGTSNPNLYWYRQAAGRGLQLLFYSVGIGQISSEVPQNLSASRPQDRQFILSSKKLLLSDSGFYLCAWNPGGGEQFFGPGTRLTVL.

The chain joins TRBV21-1 to TRBJ2-2; the D call TRBD1 from the table was never checked on the DNA. TRBV21-1 is shown as a pseudogene. The CDR3 consists of 16 residues. The chain's CDR3 is CASIPLNTGSDGELFF. For the CDR3, the DNA is TGTGCCAGCATTCCCTTGAACACAGGGAGTGACGGGGAGCTGTTTTTT.

The rearrangement joins TRBV30 to TRBJ2-7, with 8 bases identical to TRBD2. After removal of 1 base from V and 4 bases from J, the junction contained 3 bases not matched to a gene. CDR3 length: 13 residues. The germline V gene encodes CDR1 GTSNPN and CDR2 SVGIG (reference sequence). The CDR3 DNA follows: TGTGCCTGGAGTGATCTAGCGGGTTACGAGCAGTACTTC. Its translation: CAWSDLAGYEQYF.

The chain links TRBV19 to TRBJ2-3, with TRBD2 matching over 9 bases. This CDR3 has 17 residues. The J segment lost 0 bases and the V segment lost 5 bases, leaving 9 bases of the junction unmatched. Germline V gene sequence: CDR1 LNHDA, CDR2 SQIVND (reference sequence). Written as DNA, the CDR3 is TGTGCCAGTAGTTTAGGGGCCGGGACTAGCAGCACAGATACGCAGTATTTT. Residues: CASSLGAGTSSTDTQYF.

The V call is TRBV11-2, the J call TRBJ1-1; D gene ambiguous. Looked up from germline, CDR1 is SGHAT and CDR2 is FQNNGV. This CDR3 spans 14 amino acids. Deletions cut 2 bases from V and 1 base from J, with 8 bases between. Here the CDR3 reads CASSLREGNTEAFF. CDR3 sequence (DNA): TGTGCCAGCAGCTTAAGGGAGGGGAACACTGAAGCTTTCTTT. The entire variable domain, with the rest obtained from reference TRBV11-2 and TRBJ1-1, is as follows: EAGVAQSPRYKIIEKRQSVAFWCNPISGHATLYWYQQILGQGPKLLIQFQNNGVVDDSQLPKDRFSAERLKGVDSTLKIQPAKLEDSAVYLCASSLREGNTEAFFGQGTRLTVV.

V and J are TRBV11-2 and TRBJ2-1, with D possibly being TRBD2 (6 bases). This CDR3 comprises 15 residues. Germline values: CDR1 SGHAT, CDR2 FQNNGV. V lost 4 bases to trimming and J lost 4 bases, with 14 bases between them. The CDR3 nucleotides are TGTGCCAGCAGCTCGGTCCGGGGGAGTTACAATGAGCAGTTCTTC. This encodes CASSSVRGSYNEQFF.

CDR3 bases: TGCAGCGCCGTTGGCGACAGGGGGCCTGGAACTGAAGCTTTCTTT. It codes for CSAVGDRGPGTEAFF. J is TRBJ1-1 and V is TRBV29-1; 10 bases agree with TRBD1. CDR3 size: 15 residues. Germline lookup yields CDR1 SQVTM and CDR2 ANQGSEA. With 7 bases clipped from V and 5 bases from J, the junction kept 13 bases outside the gene matches.

This chain links TRBV7-2 with TRBJ2-3; D gene ambiguous. V lost 2 bases and J 0 bases, leaving 3 bases between the germline ends. The CDR3 consists of 13 residues. Germline V gene sequence: CDR1 SGHTA, CDR2 FQGNSA. The CDR3 region has the DNA TGTGCCAGCAGCTTATTAAGCACAGATACGCAGTATTTT. Translated: CASSLLSTDTQYF.

The genes are TRBV5-1 and TRBJ2-5; tentatively, D is TRBD1 (5 bases). The germline CDR1 and CDR2 sequences are SGHRS and YFSETQ. Trimming cost V 8 bases and J 1 base, with 12 bases left between them. There are 13 residues in the CDR3. The CDR3 DNA is TGCGCCAGTCGTATGGGGCCCCAAGAGACCCAGTACTTC. Amino acid sequence: CASRMGPQETQYF.

The gene calls are TRBV7-9 and TRBJ2-1; the D gene is possibly TRBD2 (6 bases). Germline V gene sequence: CDR1 SEHNR, CDR2 FQNEAQ (reference sequence). V was clipped by 1 base and J by 3 bases, with 22 bases between them. CDR3 length equals 19 residues. CDR3 residues: CASSLVFFSPGVFYNEQFF. The CDR3 DNA reads TGTGCCAGCAGCTTAGTCTTTTTTTCCCCGGGAGTATTCTACAATGAGCAGTTCTTC.